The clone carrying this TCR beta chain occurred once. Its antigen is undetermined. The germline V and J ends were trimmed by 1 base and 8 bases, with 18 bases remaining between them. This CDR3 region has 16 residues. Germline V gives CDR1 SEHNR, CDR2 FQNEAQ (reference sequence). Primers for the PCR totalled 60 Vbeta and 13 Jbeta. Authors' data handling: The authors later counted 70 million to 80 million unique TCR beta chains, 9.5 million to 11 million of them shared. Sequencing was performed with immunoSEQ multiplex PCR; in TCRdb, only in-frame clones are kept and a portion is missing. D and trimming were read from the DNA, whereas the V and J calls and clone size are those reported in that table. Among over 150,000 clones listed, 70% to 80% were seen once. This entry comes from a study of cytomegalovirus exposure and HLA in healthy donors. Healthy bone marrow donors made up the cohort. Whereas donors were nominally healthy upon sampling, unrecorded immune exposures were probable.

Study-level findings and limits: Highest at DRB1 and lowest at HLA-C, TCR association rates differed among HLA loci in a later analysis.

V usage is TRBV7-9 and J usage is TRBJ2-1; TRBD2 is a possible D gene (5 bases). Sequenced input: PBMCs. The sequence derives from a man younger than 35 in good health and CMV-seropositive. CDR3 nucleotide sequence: TGTGCCAGCAGCTTAGAGGGCCGGGGTCAACCCTATGAGCAGTTCTTC. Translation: CASSLEGRGQPYEQFF.